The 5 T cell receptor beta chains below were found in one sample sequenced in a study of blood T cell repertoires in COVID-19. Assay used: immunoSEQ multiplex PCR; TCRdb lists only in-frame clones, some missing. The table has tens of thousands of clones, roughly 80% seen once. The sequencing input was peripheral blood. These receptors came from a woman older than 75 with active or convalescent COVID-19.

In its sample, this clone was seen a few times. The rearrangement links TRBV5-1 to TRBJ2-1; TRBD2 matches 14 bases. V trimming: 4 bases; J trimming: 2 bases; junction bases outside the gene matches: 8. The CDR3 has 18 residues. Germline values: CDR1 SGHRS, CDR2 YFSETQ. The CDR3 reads CASSAGLAGVGAYNEQFF. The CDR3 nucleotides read TGCGCCAGCAGCGCGGGACTAGCGGGAGTCGGCGCCTACAATGAGCAGTTCTTC. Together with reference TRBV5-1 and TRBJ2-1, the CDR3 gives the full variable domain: KAGVTQTPRYLIKTRGQQVTLSCSPISGHRSVSWYQQTPGQGLQFLFEYFSETQRNKGNFPGRFSGRQFSNSRSEMNVSTLELGDSALYLCASSAGLAGVGAYNEQFFGPGTRLTVL.

Here the CDR3 reads CATSKPGTSGLGELFF. The DNA for the CDR3 is TGTGCCACCAGCAAGCCCGGGACTAGCGGCCTCGGGGAGCTGTTTTTT. This chain connects TRBV15 to TRBJ2-2; 11 bases are a match to TRBD2. Germline CDR1 and CDR2: LNHNV and YYDKDF (reference sequence). The CDR3 loop spans 16 amino acids. J lost 7 bases, V lost 4 bases, and 8 bases had no gene match.

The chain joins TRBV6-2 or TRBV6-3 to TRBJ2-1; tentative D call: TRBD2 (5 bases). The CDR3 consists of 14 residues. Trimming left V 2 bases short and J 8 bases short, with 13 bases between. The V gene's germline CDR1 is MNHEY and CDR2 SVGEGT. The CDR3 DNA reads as TGTGCCAGCAGTTACCCTAATCTAGCCTATGAGCAGTTCTTC. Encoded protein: CASSYPNLAYEQFF.

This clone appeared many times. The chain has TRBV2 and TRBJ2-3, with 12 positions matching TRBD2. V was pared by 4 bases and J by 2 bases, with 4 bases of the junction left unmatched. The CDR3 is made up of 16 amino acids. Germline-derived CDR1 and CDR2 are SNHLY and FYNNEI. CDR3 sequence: CASSVLAGGSTDTQYF. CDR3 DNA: TGTGCCAGCAGTGTACTAGCGGGGGGCTCCACAGATACGCAGTATTTT. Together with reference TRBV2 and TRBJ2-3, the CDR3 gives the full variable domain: EPEVTQTPSHQVTQMGQEVILRCVPISNHLYFYWYRQILGQKVEFLVSFYNNEISEKSEIFDDQFSVERPDGSNFTLKIRSTKLEDSAMYFCASSVLAGGSTDTQYFGPGTRLTVL.

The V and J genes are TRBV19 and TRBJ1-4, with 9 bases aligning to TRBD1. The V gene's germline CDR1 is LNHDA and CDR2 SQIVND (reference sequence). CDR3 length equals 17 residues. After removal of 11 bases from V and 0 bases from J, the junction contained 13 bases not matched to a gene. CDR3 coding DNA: TGTGCCTCCGGGGACAGGGCTCGCGTTGCAACTAATGAAAAACTGTTTTTT. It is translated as CASGDRARVATNEKLFF.